A selection of T cell receptor beta chains follows, all from one sample in a study of shared clonotypes between healthy human individuals. Assay used: immunoSEQ multiplex PCR; TCRdb lists only in-frame clones, some missing. The sample contains about 2.3 million clones, about 92% of which appear only once. The specimen was naive CD4+ T cells from PBMCs. These receptors originate from a man between 18 and 35 years old in good health. Some clones in this sample may be carry-over from other donors' samples. CDR3s include the opening cysteine and the closing phenylalanine or tryptophan. Clone size is not always given. Where it is, it says once, few, many or a class for expanded clones.

clone_size | v_call | cdr3_aa
NA | TRBV5-4 | CASTRENSGANVLTF
NA | TRBV5-6 | CASIWGRVTDTQYF
NA | TRBV7-2 | CASSHRTGDEQFF
NA | TRBV5-6 | CASSSAGVPYEQYF
NA | TRBV2 | CASGGLASEETQYF
NA | TRBV27 | CASSRDRDTNTQYF
NA | TRBV7-9 | CASSLGQGNEQFF
NA | TRBV28 | CASTGGDNLNTEAFF
NA | TRBV7-9 | CASSLMSGSSTDTQYF
NA | TRBV28 | CASSLPAREASDFF
NA | TRBV4-2 | CASSPRQGLGSGGANVLTF
NA | TRBV5-1 | CASSRTSGVPLEQYF
NA | TRBV6-6 | CASRTGMETQYF
NA | TRBV5-1 | CASSSLVLTGELFF
NA | TRBV5-1 | CASSFNPDTDTQYF
NA | TRBV5-5 | CASSRKTSGNSYEQYF
NA | TRBV13 | CASSFQGNTEAFF
NA | TRBV27 | CASSLRLGPYGYTF
NA | TRBV28 | CASSTTGLGNTIYF
NA | TRBV7-2 | CASSLDWSGELFF
NA | TRBV9 | CASSVDDGGWRLFF
NA | TRBV2 | CASQVTGPAGELFF
NA | TRBV7-9 | CASSLTRGIGTQYF
NA | TRBV6-5 | CASSSPSGSSSYEQYF
NA | TRBV5-4 | CASSPDLLEETQYF
NA | TRBV2 | CASSGAANTEAFF
NA | TRBV7-9 | CASKGLANTGELFF
NA | TRBV27 | CASSGRNGLWGSQPQHF
NA | TRBV28 | CASRNIAGPYEQYF
NA | TRBV11-2 | CASSRVGGFYNEQFF
NA | TRBV5-1 | CASSLGSAGILQETQYF
NA | TRBV15 | CATSRGPTEAFF
NA | TRBV5-6 | CASSPTTGITDTQYF
few | TRBV20-1 | CSARRDYEQYF
NA | TRBV7-9 | CASSTQGGIYSPLHF
NA | TRBV4-1 | CASSRDFLGGADYGYTF
NA | TRBV4-1 | CASSPLVGEKLFF
NA | TRBV7-9 | CASSPHTYEQYF
NA | TRBV5-1 | CASSHGTSGNTGELFF
NA | TRBV9 | CASSPLGRWKGNEQFF
NA | TRBV11-2 | CASSATGRAADTQYF
NA | TRBV19 | CASRDRGGSGANVLTF
NA | TRBV6-6 | CASSLGGGEGYTF
NA | TRBV15 | CATSRALSNQPQHF
NA | TRBV27 | CASSMGLGGDTQYF
NA | TRBV25-1 | CASSELPVAYGYTF
NA | TRBV7-3 | CASSLMGFSGNNEQFF
NA | TRBV30 | CAWSGGPPYTIYF
once | TRBV4-3 | CASSQVRTSFTDTQYF
NA | TRBV29-1 | CSVELGGDTQYF
NA | TRBV9 | CASSVYGAIYNEQFF
NA | TRBV2 | CASSRLAGEYNEQFF
NA | TRBV7-2 | CASSLFTGISEAFF
NA | TRBV7-9 | CASSFWDRAYEQYF
NA | TRBV20-1 | CSATQGREQFF
NA | TRBV4-2 | CASSQGMAGLPHEQFF